These 28 T cell receptor beta chains came from one sample sequenced in a study of Ad26.COV2.S vaccination and SARS-CoV-2 variants. Produced via immunoSEQ multiplex PCR; TCRdb's table is partial and in-frame only. The table records approximately 480,000 clones, around 90% of them present only once. Specified treatment: some 19 received Ad26.COV2.S at low or high dose, single or two shots; roughly 5 received placebo; per-sample allocation not given. Samples were taken on day 63 after the first vaccine or placebo injection. Sequenced material: peripheral blood, taken in a trial of Ad26.COV2.S vaccine versus placebo. All receptors come from a person aged 18-60 years who received the Ad26.COV2.S COVID-19 vaccine or a placebo.

Details on this clone: Given a much more abundant clone one base away, this may be a read error. Other DNA sequences within the sample encode an identical CDR3. The chain recombines TRBV7-8 with TRBJ2-7, with unresolved D. Between the trimmed V and J ends, which lost 5 bases and 0 bases, there was a span of 5 bases. This CDR3 is 12 amino acids long. Per germline, CDR1 SGHVS and CDR2 FQNEAQ. Written as DNA, the CDR3 is TGTGCCAGCAGCCGAAGCTCCTACGAGCAGTACTTC. Translating it yields CASSRSSYEQYF. Variable domain in full (rest from reference TRBV7-8 and TRBJ2-7): GAGVSQSPRYKVAKRGQDVALRCDPISGHVSLFWYQQALGQGPEFLTYFQNEAQLDKSGLPSDRFFAERPEGSVSTLKIQRTQQEDSAVYLCASSRSSYEQYFGPGTRLTVT.

This rearrangement joins TRBV6-5 to TRBJ1-5; no definite D call. Germline assignment: CDR1 MNHEY and CDR2 SVGAGI. The CDR3 is 13 residues long. V was trimmed by 8 bases and J by 2 bases, leaving 10 bases between them. The chain's CDR3 is CASGWQGNQPQHF. The CDR3 DNA reads TGTGCCAGCGGCTGGCAGGGCAATCAGCCCCAGCATTTT.

This clone was counted only a few times. This chain links TRBV4-3 with TRBJ2-7; a weak D match, TRBD1 (6 bases). Germline CDR1 is LGHNA and CDR2 is YSLEER. The CDR3 length is 16 residues. Trimming stripped 0 bases from V and 4 bases from J, with 16 bases between. The DNA of the CDR3 is TGCGCCAGCAGCCAAGAATTGGTAGGGCAGGGGTACGAGCAGTACTTC. Protein sequence: CASSQELVGQGYEQYF.

This clone was observed a few times. CDR3 amino acids: CASSHGLSYEQYF. The CDR3 DNA follows: TGTGCCAGCAGCCATGGACTATCCTACGAGCAGTACTTC. The rearrangement links TRBV3-1 (or the pseudogene TRBV3-2) to TRBJ2-7; a weak D match, TRBD2 (6 bases). V was trimmed by 3 bases and J by 1 base, leaving 7 bases between them. The CDR3 consists of 13 residues. Germline V CDR1 and CDR2: LGHDT, YNNKEL (reference sequence).

V gene TRBV27 combines with J gene TRBJ2-1; D may be TRBD1 or TRBD2 (7 bases each). This CDR3 is built from 14 residues. Trimming took off 6 bases at V and 4 bases at J, with 13 bases between the two ends. Germline CDR1 MNHEY, CDR2 SMNVEV (reference sequence). The CDR3 loop reads CASRGRGQYNEQFF. CDR3 DNA sequence: TGTGCCAGCAGGGGGAGGGGACAGTACAATGAGCAGTTCTTC.

This clone was counted a single time. CDR3 amino acids: CASSLGHGAETQYF. The CDR3 DNA reads as TGTGCCAGCAGCTTAGGTCACGGGGCGGAGACCCAGTACTTC. This sequence joins TRBV7-9 and TRBJ2-5, with D perhaps TRBD1 or TRBD2 (5 bases each). CDR1 is SEHNR, CDR2 FQNEAQ, per germline (reference sequence). Trimming took off 1 base at V and 5 bases at J, with 11 bases between the two ends. This CDR3 comprises 14 residues.

The sample holds one count of this clone. The CDR3 is CASSVRDGNTEAFF. The CDR3 DNA sequence: TGTGCCAGCAGTGTGAGGGATGGGAACACTGAAGCTTTCTTT. The chain uses TRBV7-2 and TRBJ1-1; D ambiguous. CDR1 is SGHTA and CDR2 is FQGNSA in the germline V gene. V dropped 6 bases and J dropped 1 base, with 12 bases sitting between them. The CDR3 consists of 14 residues.

This chain uses TRBV2 with TRBJ2-2; tentative D call: TRBD2 (6 bases). V lost 7 bases to trimming and J lost 8 bases, with 17 bases between them. CDR3 length: 14 amino acids. Germline-derived CDR1 and CDR2 are SNHLY and FYNNEI. The CDR3 reads CASTRDFPVGELFF. The DNA for the CDR3 is TGTGCCAGCACCCGGGACTTCCCCGTAGGGGAGCTGTTTTTT.

This sequence joins TRBV4-3 and TRBJ1-1; D unresolved. Trimming left V 0 bases short and J 5 bases short, with 7 bases between. The germline gives CDR1 LGHNA, CDR2 YSLEER. This CDR3 is built from 13 residues. This chain's CDR3 is CASSQDRQTEAFF. The CDR3 DNA is TGCGCCAGCAGCCAAGATCGGCAGACTGAAGCTTTCTTT.

Comments on this clone: A read error is the likely source, as a far larger clone sits one nucleotide away. The rearrangement joins TRBV5-4 to TRBJ2-1; 8 bases line up with TRBD2. This CDR3 contains 14 residues. With 3 bases clipped from V and 2 bases from J, the junction kept 1 base outside the gene matches. CDR1 is SGHNT and CDR2 is YYREEE in the germline V gene (reference sequence). The CDR3 spells CASSSSGPYNEQFF. CDR3 DNA sequence: TGTGCCAGCAGCTCTAGCGGGCCCTACAATGAGCAGTTCTTC.

This clone appeared a few times. As DNA, the CDR3 is TGCAGCGTCATCGGGCTAGCGGGAGAAGAGCAGTACTTC. Translation: CSVIGLAGEEQYF. J is TRBJ2-7 and V is TRBV29-1; 10 bases match TRBD2. Germline CDR1 and CDR2: SQVTM and ANQGSEA. There are 13 residues in the CDR3. Trimming cost V 6 bases and J 7 bases; bases outside gene matches: 9.

The V call is TRBV28, the J call TRBJ2-1; 9 nucleotides line up with TRBD2. Germline V gene sequence: CDR1 MDHEN, CDR2 SYDVKM. With V trimmed by 4 bases and J by 9 bases, 7 bases remained unmatched. CDR3 size: 14 residues. CDR3 sequence reads: CASSSSGKDTEQFF. CDR3 sequence (DNA): TGTGCCAGCAGTTCTAGCGGGAAGGATACTGAGCAGTTCTTC.

The chain is built from TRBV7-3 and TRBJ2-1; D is unclear. Germline CDR1 is SGHTA and CDR2 is FQGTGA. Trimming took off 4 bases at V and 9 bases at J, with 13 bases between the two ends. This CDR3 comprises 13 residues. CDR3 amino acids: CASSSSRVSEQFF. The CDR3 DNA follows: TGTGCCAGCAGCTCATCCCGGGTGTCTGAGCAGTTCTTC. The whole variable domain, filled in from reference TRBV7-3 and TRBJ2-1, reads GAGVSQTPSNKVTEKGKYVELRCDPISGHTALYWYRQSLGQGPEFLIYFQGTGAADDSGLPNDRFFAVRPEGSVSTLKIQRTERGDSAVYLCASSSSRVSEQFFGPGTRLTVL.

The chain employs TRBV19 and TRBJ2-1, with 8 bases matching TRBD2. The germline gives CDR1 LNHDA, CDR2 SQIVND (reference sequence). The CDR3 is 14 residues long. V dropped 4 bases and J dropped 9; count of bases not matched to a gene: 8. The CDR3 protein is CASSTGLVGGEQFF. CDR3 DNA sequence: TGTGCCAGTAGTACGGGACTAGTCGGAGGTGAGCAGTTCTTC. Full variable domain (rest looked up from reference TRBV19 and TRBJ2-1): DGGITQSPKYLFRKEGQNVTLSCEQNLNHDAMYWYRQDPGQGLRLIYYSQIVNDFQKGDIAEGYSVSREKKESFPLTVTSAQKNPTAFYLCASSTGLVGGEQFFGPGTRLTVL.

V is TRBV11-2 and J is TRBJ1-5; unclear D gene. The CDR3 contains 14 residues. The germline V and J ends were trimmed by 3 bases and 1 base, with 7 bases remaining between them. CDR1 SGHAT and CDR2 FQNNGV come from the germline V gene. CDR3 DNA sequence: TGTGCCAGCAGCTTGGGCAGAAGCAATCAGCCCCAGCATTTT. This gives the protein CASSLGRSNQPQHF. The full variable domain, rest sourced from reference TRBV11-2 and TRBJ1-5, is EAGVAQSPRYKIIEKRQSVAFWCNPISGHATLYWYQQILGQGPKLLIQFQNNGVVDDSQLPKDRFSAERLKGVDSTLKIQPAKLEDSAVYLCASSLGRSNQPQHFGDGTRLSIL.

The genes are TRBV3-1 (or the pseudogene TRBV3-2) and TRBJ1-5; TRBD1 matches at 7 bases. Germline V gene lookup returns CDR1 LGHDT and CDR2 YNNKEL (reference sequence). J was trimmed by 7 bases and V by 3 bases; bases with no gene match: 6. The CDR3 consists of 14 residues. CDR3 sequence (DNA): TGTGCCAGCAGCCACCGACAGGGAGGCCAGCCCCAGCATTTT. Protein: CASSHRQGGQPQHF.

The chain joins TRBV19 to TRBJ1-1; D call uncertain. The CDR3 totals 13 residues. Trimming cost V 5 bases and J 1 base, with 8 bases left between them. Germline CDR1 reads LNHDA; CDR2 reads SQIVND (reference sequence). CDR3 in amino acids: CASSAVKNTEAFF. The CDR3 region has the DNA TGTGCCAGTAGTGCTGTTAAGAACACTGAAGCTTTCTTT.

V is TRBV28 and J is TRBJ1-1; the match to TRBD1 covers 7 bases. The CDR3 consists of 14 residues. The ends lost 8 bases at V and 3 bases at J; junction bases unmatched: 9. The germline CDR1 and CDR2 sequences are MDHEN and SYDVKM. The CDR3 reads CASGLTGWDTEAFF. The CDR3 DNA is TGTGCCAGCGGACTGACAGGGTGGGACACTGAAGCTTTCTTT.

This clone was seen only a few times. The chain is built from TRBV14 and TRBJ1-1, with D perhaps TRBD1 (6 bases). V was cut by 1 base and J by 11 bases, with 17 bases left in between. The CDR3 covers 14 residues. Germline values: CDR1 SGHDN, CDR2 FVKESK. CDR3 sequence: CASSQAAGAVRAFF. CDR3 DNA sequence: TGTGCCAGCAGCCAAGCAGCGGGGGCGGTTCGCGCTTTCTTT. Using reference TRBV14 and TRBJ1-1 for the parts outside the CDR3, the full variable domain is EAGVTQFPSHSVIEKGQTVTLRCDPISGHDNLYWYRRVMGKEIKFLLHFVKESKQDESGMPNNRFLAERTGGTYSTLKVQPAELEDSGVYFCASSQAAGAVRAFFGQGTRLTVV.

This rearrangement joins TRBV14 to TRBJ1-2; no clear D gene. The CDR3 totals 14 residues. The V gene lost 2 bases and the J gene lost 0 bases, with 7 bases spanning the gap. In germline, CDR1 is SGHDN, CDR2 FVKESK. Here the CDR3 reads CASSQLGSNYGYTF. Here the CDR3 DNA reads TGTGCCAGCAGCCAACTGGGGTCTAACTATGGCTACACCTTC.

The chain couples TRBV28 to TRBJ1-1; D is possibly TRBD1 (6 bases). The CDR3 extends over 15 amino acids. The germline V gene encodes CDR1 MDHEN and CDR2 SYDVKM. V gave up 2 bases and J gave up 1 base, with 11 bases separating them. In DNA, the CDR3 is TGTGCCAGCAGTTTAGGGGGGGCCAGGAACACTGAAGCTTTCTTT. It is translated as CASSLGGARNTEAFF.

The chain joins TRBV11-2 to TRBJ1-6; the D is unclear. This CDR3 is built from 15 residues. The ends were cut back, 1 base at V and 9 bases at J, with 13 bases in the middle. The germline V gene has CDR1 SGHAT and CDR2 FQNNGV. CDR3 loop: CASSLALLRISPLHF. CDR3 nucleotides: TGTGCCAGCAGCTTAGCCCTCCTCAGGATTTCACCCCTCCACTTT.

This clone turned up a few times. The V call is TRBV7-9, the J call TRBJ2-1, with TRBD2 matching over 11 bases. Per germline, CDR1 SEHNR and CDR2 FQNEAQ (reference sequence). This CDR3 has 16 residues. The J segment lost 6 bases and the V segment lost 5 bases, leaving 9 bases of the junction unmatched. CDR3 in DNA: TGTGCCAGCAGCAAAGTGGGCACTAGCGGGAGCAATGAGCAGTTCTTC. Its translation is CASSKVGTSGSNEQFF.

The chain joins TRBV5-8 to TRBJ2-2; no clear D. The CDR3 has 17 residues. Germline CDR1 is SGHTS and CDR2 is YDEGEE. Trimming pared 7 bases from V and 1 base from J, leaving 20 bases between. The CDR3 loop reads CASYPPLFGLNTGELFF. Here the CDR3 DNA reads TGTGCCAGCTACCCCCCTCTTTTCGGCCTGAACACCGGGGAGCTGTTTTTT.

The gene calls are TRBV30 and TRBJ2-5, with TRBD2 as a possible D gene (6 bases). Looked up from germline, CDR1 is GTSNPN and CDR2 is SVGIG (reference sequence). This CDR3 region has 12 residues. V was cut by 4 bases and J by 5 bases, with 11 bases left in between. CDR3 sequence: CAWTIGGETQYF. Written as DNA, the CDR3 is TGTGCCTGGACTATCGGAGGGGAGACCCAGTACTTC. Supplemented by reference TRBV30 and TRBJ2-5, the full variable domain reads SQTIHQWPATLVQPVGSPLSLECTVEGTSNPNLYWYRQAAGRGLQLLFYSVGIGQISSEVPQNLSASRPQDRQFILSSKKLLLSDSGFYLCAWTIGGETQYFGPGTRLLVL.

This rearrangement joins TRBV5-1 to TRBJ1-1; no definite D call. Per the germline V gene, CDR1 is SGHRS and CDR2 is YFSETQ. With 0 bases removed from V and 2 bases from J, the gap between germline ends came to 14 bases. The CDR3 length is 16 residues. The CDR3 DNA follows: TGCGCCAGCAGCTTGGGACGGGCGGTCTATAACACTGAAGCTTTCTTT. It translates to CASSLGRAVYNTEAFF.

V gene TRBV9 combines with J gene TRBJ1-1; maybe TRBD1 (6 bases). The V and J ends lost 4 bases and 7 bases respectively, with 17 bases between them. The CDR3 has 14 residues. CDR1 is SGDLS and CDR2 is YYNGEE in the germline V gene. CDR3: CASSQGPWEDEAFF. The CDR3 nucleotides are TGTGCCAGCAGCCAGGGGCCGTGGGAGGATGAAGCTTTCTTT.

The CDR3 spells CASSLGAGGLYNEQFF. The CDR3 DNA reads TGTGCCAGCAGCTTGGGAGCGGGAGGCTTATACAATGAGCAGTTCTTC. The rearrangement uses TRBV5-4 and TRBJ2-1; TRBD2 matches 9 bases. Trimming at V came to 0 bases and at J to 4 bases, leaving 5 bases not matched to a gene. This CDR3 comprises 16 residues. Germline V gene data show CDR1 as SGHNT and CDR2 as YYREEE (reference sequence).